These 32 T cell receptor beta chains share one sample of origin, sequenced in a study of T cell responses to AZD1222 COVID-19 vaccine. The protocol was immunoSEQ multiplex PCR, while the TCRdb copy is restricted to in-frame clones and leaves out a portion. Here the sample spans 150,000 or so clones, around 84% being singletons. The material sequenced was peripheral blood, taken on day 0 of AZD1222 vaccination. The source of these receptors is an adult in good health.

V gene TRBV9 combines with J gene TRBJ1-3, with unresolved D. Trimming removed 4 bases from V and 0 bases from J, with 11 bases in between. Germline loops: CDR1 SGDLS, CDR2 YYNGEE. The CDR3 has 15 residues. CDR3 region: CASSPITSSGNTIYF. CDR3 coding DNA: TGTGCCAGCAGCCCAATTACAAGCTCTGGAAACACCATATATTTT.

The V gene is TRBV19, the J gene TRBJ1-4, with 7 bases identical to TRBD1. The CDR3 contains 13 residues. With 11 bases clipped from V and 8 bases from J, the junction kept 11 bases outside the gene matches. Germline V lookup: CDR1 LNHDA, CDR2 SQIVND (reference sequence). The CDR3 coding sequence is TGTGCCTGCCAGCGGGACAGAAAAGAAAAACTGTTTTTT. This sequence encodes CACQRDRKEKLFF.

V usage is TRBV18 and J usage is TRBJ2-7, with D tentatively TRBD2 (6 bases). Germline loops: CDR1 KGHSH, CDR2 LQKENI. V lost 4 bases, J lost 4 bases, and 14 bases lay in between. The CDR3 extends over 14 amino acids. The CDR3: CASSLRDSSYEQYF. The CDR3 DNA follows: TGTGCCAGCTCACTCCGGGACTCCTCGTACGAGCAGTACTTC.

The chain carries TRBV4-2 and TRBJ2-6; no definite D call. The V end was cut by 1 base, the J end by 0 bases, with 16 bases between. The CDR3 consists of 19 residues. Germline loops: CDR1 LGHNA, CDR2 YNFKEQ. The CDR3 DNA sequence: TGTGCCAGCAGCCAAGGATTAGGTTTTGTTAGCTCTGGGGCCAACGTCCTGACTTTC. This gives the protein CASSQGLGFVSSGANVLTF.

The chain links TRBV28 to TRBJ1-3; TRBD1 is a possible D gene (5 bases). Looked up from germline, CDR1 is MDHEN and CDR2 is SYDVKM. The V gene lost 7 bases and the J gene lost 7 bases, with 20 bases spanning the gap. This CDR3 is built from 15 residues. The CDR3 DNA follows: TGTGCCAGCACCCCTCTCGGCTCGGGGGAGAACACCATATATTTT. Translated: CASTPLGSGENTIYF.

CDR3 residues: CASSLRRQGANQPQHF. CDR3 sequence (DNA): TGTGCCAGCAGTTTAAGGAGGCAGGGGGCAAATCAGCCCCAGCATTTT. The chain joins TRBV28 to TRBJ1-5; 8 bases line up with TRBD1. The V gene's germline CDR1 is MDHEN and CDR2 SYDVKM. This CDR3 spans 16 amino acids. Trimming removed 2 bases from V and 4 bases from J; junction bases left unmatched: 7.

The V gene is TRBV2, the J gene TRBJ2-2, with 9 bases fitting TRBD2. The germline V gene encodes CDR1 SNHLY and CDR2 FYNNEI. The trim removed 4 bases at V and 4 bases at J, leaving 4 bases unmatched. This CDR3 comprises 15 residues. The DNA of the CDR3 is TGTGCCAGCAGTGGGTCTAGCGGGGTCACCGGGGAGCTGTTTTTT. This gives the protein CASSGSSGVTGELFF. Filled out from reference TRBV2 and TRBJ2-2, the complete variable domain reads EPEVTQTPSHQVTQMGQEVILRCVPISNHLYFYWYRQILGQKVEFLVSFYNNEISEKSEIFDDQFSVERPDGSNFTLKIRSTKLEDSAMYFCASSGSSGVTGELFFGEGSRLTVL.

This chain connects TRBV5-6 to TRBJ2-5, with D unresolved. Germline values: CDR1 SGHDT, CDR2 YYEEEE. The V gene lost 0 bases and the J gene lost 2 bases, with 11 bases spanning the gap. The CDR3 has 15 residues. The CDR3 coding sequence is TGTGCCAGCAGCTTGGCCCCAGCCCCGCAAGAGACCCAGTACTTC. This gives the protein CASSLAPAPQETQYF.

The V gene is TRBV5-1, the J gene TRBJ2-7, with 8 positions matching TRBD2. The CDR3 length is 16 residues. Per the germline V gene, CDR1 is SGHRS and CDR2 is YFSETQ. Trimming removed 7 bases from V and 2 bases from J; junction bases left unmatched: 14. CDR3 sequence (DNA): TGCGCCAGCCGTATACGTCCCACGGGGGGGCCCTACGAGCAGTACTTC. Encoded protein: CASRIRPTGGPYEQYF.

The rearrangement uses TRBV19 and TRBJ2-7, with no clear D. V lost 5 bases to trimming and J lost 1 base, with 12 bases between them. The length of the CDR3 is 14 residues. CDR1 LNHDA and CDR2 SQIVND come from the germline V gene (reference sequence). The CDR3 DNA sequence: TGTGCCAGTAGTGCTAAAGCAGGTTCCTACGAGCAGTACTTC. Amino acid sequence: CASSAKAGSYEQYF.

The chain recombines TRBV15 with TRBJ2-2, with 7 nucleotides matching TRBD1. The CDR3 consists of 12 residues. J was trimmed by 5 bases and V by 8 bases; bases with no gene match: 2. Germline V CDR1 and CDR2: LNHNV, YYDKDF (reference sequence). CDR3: CATGQVTGELFF. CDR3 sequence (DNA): TGTGCCACCGGACAGGTGACCGGGGAGCTGTTTTTT. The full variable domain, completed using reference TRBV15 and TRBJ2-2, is DAMVIQNPRYQVTQFGKPVTLSCSQTLNHNVMYWYQQKSSQAPKLLFHYYDKDFNNEADTPDNFQSRRPNTSFCFLDIRSPGLGDTAMYLCATGQVTGELFFGEGSRLTVL.

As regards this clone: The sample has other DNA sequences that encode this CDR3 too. The CDR3 DNA sequence: TGTGCCAGCAGTGAGAGGGGTCGCGCAGCTTTACAAGAGACCCAGTACTTC. It translates to CASSERGRAALQETQYF. The chain couples TRBV6-1 to TRBJ2-5; D may be TRBD1 or TRBD2 (5 bases each). The length of the CDR3 is 17 residues. Per the germline V gene, CDR1 is MNHNS and CDR2 is SASEGT. V lost 3 bases and J lost 2, with 19 bases in between.

Here the CDR3 reads CASSLAGRTDTQYF. CDR3 DNA: TGTGCCAGCAGTTTGGCGGGGCGCACAGATACGCAGTATTTT. The chain has TRBV28 and TRBJ2-3; TRBD2 is a possible D gene (6 bases). Trimming cost V 3 bases and J 1 base, with 8 bases left between them. Germline V gene sequence: CDR1 MDHEN, CDR2 SYDVKM. CDR3 length: 14 amino acids.

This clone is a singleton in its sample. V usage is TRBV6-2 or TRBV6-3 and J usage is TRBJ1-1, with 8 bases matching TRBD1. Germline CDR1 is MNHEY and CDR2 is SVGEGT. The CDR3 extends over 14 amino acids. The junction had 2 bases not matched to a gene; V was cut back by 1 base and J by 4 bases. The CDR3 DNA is TGTGCCAGCAGTTACTTACAGGGGGGCACTGAAGCTTTCTTT. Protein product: CASSYLQGGTEAFF.

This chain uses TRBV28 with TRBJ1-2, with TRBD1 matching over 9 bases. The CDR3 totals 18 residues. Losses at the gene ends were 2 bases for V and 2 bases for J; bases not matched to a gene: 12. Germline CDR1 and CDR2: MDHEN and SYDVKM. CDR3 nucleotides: TGTGCCAGCAGTTTAACGATGGGACAGGGTATCAAAAACTATGGCTACACCTTC. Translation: CASSLTMGQGIKNYGYTF.

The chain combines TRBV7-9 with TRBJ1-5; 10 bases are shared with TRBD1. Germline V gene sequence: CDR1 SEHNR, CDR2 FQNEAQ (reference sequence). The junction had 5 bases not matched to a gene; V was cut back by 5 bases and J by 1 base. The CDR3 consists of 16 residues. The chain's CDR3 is CASSPWTGGSNQPQHF. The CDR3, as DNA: TGTGCCAGCAGCCCATGGACAGGGGGAAGCAATCAGCCCCAGCATTTT.

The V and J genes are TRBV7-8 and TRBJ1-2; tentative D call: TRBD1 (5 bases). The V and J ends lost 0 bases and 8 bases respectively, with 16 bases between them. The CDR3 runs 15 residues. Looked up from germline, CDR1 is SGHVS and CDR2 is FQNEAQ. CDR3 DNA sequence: TGTGCCAGCAGCTTAGCGTTAGAAGGGGTGGCGGGCTACACCTTC. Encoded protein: CASSLALEGVAGYTF. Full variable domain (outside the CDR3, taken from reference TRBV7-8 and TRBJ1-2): GAGVSQSPRYKVAKRGQDVALRCDPISGHVSLFWYQQALGQGPEFLTYFQNEAQLDKSGLPSDRFFAERPEGSVSTLKIQRTQQEDSAVYLCASSLALEGVAGYTFGSGTRLTVV.

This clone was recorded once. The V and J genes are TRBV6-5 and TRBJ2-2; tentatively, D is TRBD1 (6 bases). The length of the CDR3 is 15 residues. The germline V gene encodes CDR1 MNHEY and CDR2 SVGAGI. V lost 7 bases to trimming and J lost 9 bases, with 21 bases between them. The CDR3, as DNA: TGTGCCAGCACCTTCCGGGACACTCGCGCCCGGGAGCTGTTTTTT. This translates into CASTFRDTRARELFF.

In DNA form, the CDR3 reads TGTGCCAGTAGAGCCCAGGGGGTGAGGGCCGAGCAGTACTTC. Its translation: CASRAQGVRAEQYF. The J gene is TRBJ2-7, the V gene TRBV19, with 7 bases that match TRBD1. Unmatched junction bases numbered 11, after V lost 6 bases and J lost 6 bases. The CDR3 runs to 14 residues. Germline V lookup: CDR1 LNHDA, CDR2 SQIVND (reference sequence).

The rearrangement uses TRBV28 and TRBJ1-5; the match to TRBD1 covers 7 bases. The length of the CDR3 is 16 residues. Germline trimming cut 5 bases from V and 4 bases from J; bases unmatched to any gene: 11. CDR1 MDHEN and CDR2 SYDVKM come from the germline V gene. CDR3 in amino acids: CASSNRTGLRNQPQHF. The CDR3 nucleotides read TGTGCCAGCAGTAACCGGACAGGATTGAGGAATCAGCCCCAGCATTTT.

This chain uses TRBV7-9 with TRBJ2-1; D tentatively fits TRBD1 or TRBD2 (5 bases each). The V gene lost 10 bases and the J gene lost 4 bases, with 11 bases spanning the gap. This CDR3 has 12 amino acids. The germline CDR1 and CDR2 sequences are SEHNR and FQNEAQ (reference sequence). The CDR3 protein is CATLRGYNEQFF. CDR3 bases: TGTGCCACCCTGAGGGGTTACAATGAGCAGTTCTTC.

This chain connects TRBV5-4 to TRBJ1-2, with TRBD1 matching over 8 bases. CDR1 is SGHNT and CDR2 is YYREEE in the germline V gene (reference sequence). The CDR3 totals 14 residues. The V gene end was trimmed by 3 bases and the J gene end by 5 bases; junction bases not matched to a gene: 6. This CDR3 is CASSSTGARYGYTF. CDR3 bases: TGTGCCAGCAGCTCGACAGGGGCAAGGTATGGCTACACCTTC.

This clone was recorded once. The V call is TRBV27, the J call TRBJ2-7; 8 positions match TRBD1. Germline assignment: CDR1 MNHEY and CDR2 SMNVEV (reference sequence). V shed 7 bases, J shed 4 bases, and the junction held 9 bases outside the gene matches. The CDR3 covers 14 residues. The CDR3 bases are TGTGCCAGCAAAGGGTTGGACAGGGATTACGAGCAGTACTTC. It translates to CASKGLDRDYEQYF.

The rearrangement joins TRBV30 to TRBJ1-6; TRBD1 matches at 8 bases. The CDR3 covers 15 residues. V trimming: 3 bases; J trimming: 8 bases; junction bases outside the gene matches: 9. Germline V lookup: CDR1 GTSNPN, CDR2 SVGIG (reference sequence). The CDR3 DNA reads TGTGCCTGGAGATCACAGGGGGGCCGGGATTCACCCCTCCACTTT. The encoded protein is CAWRSQGGRDSPLHF.

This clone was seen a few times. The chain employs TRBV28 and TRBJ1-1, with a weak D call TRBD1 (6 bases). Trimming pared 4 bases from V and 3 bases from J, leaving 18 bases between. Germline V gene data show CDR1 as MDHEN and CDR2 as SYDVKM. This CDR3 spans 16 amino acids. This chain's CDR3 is CASSSLMGGGYTEAFF. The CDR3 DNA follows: TGTGCCAGCAGTTCCCTTATGGGGGGCGGGTACACTGAAGCTTTCTTT. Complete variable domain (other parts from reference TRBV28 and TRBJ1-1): DVKVTQSSRYLVKRTGEKVFLECVQDMDHENMFWYRQDPGLGLRLIYFSYDVKMKEKGDIPEGYSVSREKKERFSLILESASTNQTSMYLCASSSLMGGGYTEAFFGQGTRLTVV.

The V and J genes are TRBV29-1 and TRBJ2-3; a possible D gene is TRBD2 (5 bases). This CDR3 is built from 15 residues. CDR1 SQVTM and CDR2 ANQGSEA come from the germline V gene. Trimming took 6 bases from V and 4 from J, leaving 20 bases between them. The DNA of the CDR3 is TGCAGCGTCGGAGGAACTCTAGCTGTTGCAGATACGCAGTATTTT. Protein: CSVGGTLAVADTQYF.

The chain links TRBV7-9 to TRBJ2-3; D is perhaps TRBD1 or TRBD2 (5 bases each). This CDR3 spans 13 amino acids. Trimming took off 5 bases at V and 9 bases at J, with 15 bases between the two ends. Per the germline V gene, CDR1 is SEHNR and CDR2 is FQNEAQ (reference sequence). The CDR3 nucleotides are TGTGCCAGCAGCCTTGTCTCGGGGCAGACGCAGTATTTT. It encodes CASSLVSGQTQYF.

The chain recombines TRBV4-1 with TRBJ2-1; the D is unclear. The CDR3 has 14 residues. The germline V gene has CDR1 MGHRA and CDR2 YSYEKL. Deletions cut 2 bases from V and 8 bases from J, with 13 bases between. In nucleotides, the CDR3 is TGCGCCAGCAGCCAACCCCTCGGCGGCGATGAGCAGTTCTTC. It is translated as CASSQPLGGDEQFF.

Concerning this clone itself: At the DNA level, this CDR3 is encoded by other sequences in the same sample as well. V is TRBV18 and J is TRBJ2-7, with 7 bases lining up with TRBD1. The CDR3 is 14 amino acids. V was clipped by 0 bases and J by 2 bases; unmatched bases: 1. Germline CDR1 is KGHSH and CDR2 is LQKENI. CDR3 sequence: CASSPPTGTYEQYF. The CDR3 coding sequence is TGTGCCAGCTCACCACCGACAGGGACCTACGAGCAGTACTTC. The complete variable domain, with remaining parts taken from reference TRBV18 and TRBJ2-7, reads NAGVMQNPRHLVRRRGQEARLRCSPMKGHSHVYWYRQLPEEGLKFMVYLQKENIIDESGMPKERFSAEFPKEGPSILRIQQVVRGDSAAYFCASSPPTGTYEQYFGPGTRLTVT.

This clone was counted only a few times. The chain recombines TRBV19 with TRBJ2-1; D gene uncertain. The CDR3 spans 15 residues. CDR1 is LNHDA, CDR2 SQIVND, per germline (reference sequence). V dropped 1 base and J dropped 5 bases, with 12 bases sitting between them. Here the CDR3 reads CASSIGPLEHNEQFF. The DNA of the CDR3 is TGTGCCAGTAGTATAGGACCTCTCGAGCACAATGAGCAGTTCTTC.

The CDR3 DNA is TGTGCCAGCAGCTCCCAGCCAGATAAGACAAGGGCTTTCTTT. Protein sequence: CASSSQPDKTRAFF. The chain couples TRBV7-2 to TRBJ1-1; no firm D call. V was cut by 4 bases and J by 11 bases, with 20 bases left in between. From germline, CDR1 is SGHTA and CDR2 FQGNSA. The length of the CDR3 is 14 residues.

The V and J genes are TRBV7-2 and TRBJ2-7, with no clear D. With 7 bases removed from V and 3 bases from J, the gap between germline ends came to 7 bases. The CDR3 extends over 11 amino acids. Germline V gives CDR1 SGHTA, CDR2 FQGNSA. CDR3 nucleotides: TGTGCCAGCAATCTGTTCTACGAGCAGTACTTC. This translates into CASNLFYEQYF.